This T cell receptor beta chain derives from a study of cytomegalovirus exposure and HLA in healthy donors. Study results and caveats: Cytomegalovirus association was listed for about 170 TCR beta chains.

Vbeta (60) and Jbeta (13) primers were used in the PCR. Only in-frame clones appear in the TCRdb table, and some are missing; sequencing was by immunoSEQ multiplex PCR. Here the sample spans about 190,000 clones, 70% to 75% being singletons. CDR1 SGDLS and CDR2 YYNGEE come from the germline V gene. The CDR3 contains 15 residues. V lost 4 bases and J lost 4; bases outside the gene matches: 5. To note about this clone: Its matching antigen is unknown.

This receptor was identified in a man aged 25-45 years in good health and CMV-seropositive. The chain employs TRBV9 and TRBJ2-1, with TRBD1 identical over 10 bases. Material: PBMCs. The CDR3, as DNA: TGTGCCAGCAGCTTCGGGACAGGGGAATACAATGAGCAGTTCTTC. Translated, it gives CASSFGTGEYNEQFF. Drawing the rest from reference TRBV9 and TRBJ2-1, the complete variable domain is DSGVTQTPKHLITATGQRVTLRCSPRSGDLSVYWYQQSLDQGLQFLIQYYNGEERAKGNILERFSAQQFPDLHSELNLSSLELGDSALYFCASSFGTGEYNEQFFGPGTRLTVL.